What follows are 10 T cell receptor beta chains derived from one specimen sequenced in a study of cytomegalovirus exposure and HLA in healthy donors. The PCR had 60 Vbeta and 13 Jbeta primers. Sequencing was performed with immunoSEQ multiplex PCR; in TCRdb, only in-frame clones are kept and a portion is missing. The sample shows 150,000 to 200,000 clones, about 79% of them seen only once. Sequencing used PBMCs. The receptors were gathered from a man aged 50-59 years in good health and CMV-seropositive.

The chain has TRBV6-5 and TRBJ2-6; D gene unclear. This CDR3 region has 16 residues. CDR1 MNHEY and CDR2 SVGAGI come from the germline V gene. With 0 bases removed from V and 1 base from J, the gap between germline ends came to 7 bases. For the CDR3, the DNA is TGTGCCAGCAGTTACTCGAGGAGTTCTGGGGCCAACGTCCTGACTTTC. Its translation is CASSYSRSSGANVLTF.

This clone was counted once. The V gene is TRBV5-4, the J gene TRBJ1-2; TRBD1 might be the D (6 bases). Between the trimmed V and J ends, which lost 0 bases and 8 bases, there was a span of 17 bases. Germline V CDR1 and CDR2: SGHNT, YYREEE (reference sequence). The CDR3 runs to 15 residues. CDR3 in amino acids: CASSLDGQPSKGYTF. CDR3 bases: TGTGCCAGCAGCTTGGACGGACAGCCCTCGAAGGGCTACACCTTC.

This clone has just a few counts. The chain carries TRBV6-1 and TRBJ1-1, with D uncertain. CDR1 and CDR2 (germline): MNHNS, SASEGT. The CDR3 has 14 residues. V was cut by 1 base and J by 1 base, with 7 bases left in between. The DNA of the CDR3 is TGTGCCAGCAGTGAAGACACGGGGAACACTGAAGCTTTCTTT. Its translation is CASSEDTGNTEAFF.

The rearrangement uses TRBV28 and TRBJ1-6; D may be TRBD1 (6 bases). V was pared by 6 bases and J by 5 bases, with 17 bases between. The CDR3 has 16 amino acids. The germline CDR1 and CDR2 sequences are MDHEN and SYDVKM. The CDR3 here is CASREQGIGHNSPLHF. The CDR3 nucleotides read TGTGCCAGCAGAGAACAGGGTATCGGACATAATTCACCCCTCCACTTT.

The rearrangement links TRBV1 to TRBJ2-7; TRBD1 is the table's D call, not checked against the DNA. TRBV1 is flagged as a pseudogene. The CDR3 is 17 residues long. The CDR3 DNA reads as TGCACCAGCAGCCTTTTAGCACCCGGACAGGGGGTCTACGAGCAGTACGTC. Translation: CTSSLLAPGQGVYEQYV.

This chain connects TRBV13 to TRBJ1-5; a weak D match, TRBD1 (6 bases). CDR1 and CDR2 (germline): PRHDT, FYEKMQ (reference sequence). The CDR3 loop spans 15 amino acids. The V end lost 0 bases, the J end lost 3 bases, and 9 bases lay between the germline ends. The CDR3 protein is CASSLGGGLNQPQHF. CDR3 in DNA: TGTGCCAGCAGCTTAGGCGGGGGGCTCAATCAGCCCCAGCATTTT.

The V call is TRBV5-5, the J call TRBJ1-4, with TRBD1 matching over 7 bases. The CDR3 runs 15 residues. The junction had 8 bases not matched to a gene; V was cut back by 4 bases and J by 5 bases. Germline lookup yields CDR1 SGHKS and CDR2 YYEKEE (reference sequence). CDR3 sequence (DNA): TGTGCCAGCAGCCCGTGGACAGGATGGAATGAAAAACTGTTTTTT. Protein product: CASSPWTGWNEKLFF. Full variable domain (missing parts from reference TRBV5-5 and TRBJ1-4): DAGVTQSPTHLIKTRGQQVTLRCSPISGHKSVSWYQQVLGQGPQFIFQYYEKEERGRGNFPDRFSARQFPNYSSELNVNALLLGDSALYLCASSPWTGWNEKLFFGSGTQLSVL.

The genes are TRBV5-6 and TRBJ1-3; TRBD1 aligns across 8 bases. The CDR3 has 15 amino acids. Per germline, CDR1 SGHDT and CDR2 YYEEEE. The trim removed 0 bases at V and 4 bases at J, leaving 3 bases unmatched. In nucleotides, the CDR3 is TGTGCCAGCAGCTTGGGCAGGGGGCTCGGAAACACCATATATTTT. Translating it yields CASSLGRGLGNTIYF.

The chain has TRBV6-5 and TRBJ2-2, with TRBD1 as a possible D gene (6 bases). The germline V and J ends were trimmed by 4 bases and 2 bases, with 14 bases remaining between them. The CDR3 spans 16 residues. Per germline, CDR1 MNHEY and CDR2 SVGAGI. The CDR3 DNA sequence: TGTGCCAGCAGTTCCAACGGACAGCTAAACACCGGGGAGCTGTTTTTT. Its protein product is CASSSNGQLNTGELFF.

This chain joins TRBV5-1 and TRBJ1-2; D possibly corresponds to TRBD1 (5 bases). CDR1 is SGHRS, CDR2 YFSETQ, per germline. Trimming shortened V by 9 bases and J by 6 bases, and 12 bases separated the two germline ends. The CDR3 is 11 amino acids. CDR3 bases: TGCGCCAACCCCGGGGGGAATGGCTACACCTTC. Translation: CANPGGNGYTF.